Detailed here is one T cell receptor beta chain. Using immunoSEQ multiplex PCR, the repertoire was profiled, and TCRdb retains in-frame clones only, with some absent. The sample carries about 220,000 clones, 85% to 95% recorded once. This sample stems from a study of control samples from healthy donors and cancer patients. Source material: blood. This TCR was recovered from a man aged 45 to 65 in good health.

This chain's CDR3 is CASSMRGLFNEQFF. The CDR3 DNA reads TGTGCCAGTAGTATGAGGGGGCTATTCAATGAGCAGTTCTTC. V and J are TRBV19 and TRBJ2-1, with 7 bases that match TRBD1. The CDR3 loop spans 14 amino acids. J was trimmed by 6 bases and V by 3 bases; bases with no gene match: 5. Per the germline V gene, CDR1 is LNHDA and CDR2 is SQIVND (reference sequence).